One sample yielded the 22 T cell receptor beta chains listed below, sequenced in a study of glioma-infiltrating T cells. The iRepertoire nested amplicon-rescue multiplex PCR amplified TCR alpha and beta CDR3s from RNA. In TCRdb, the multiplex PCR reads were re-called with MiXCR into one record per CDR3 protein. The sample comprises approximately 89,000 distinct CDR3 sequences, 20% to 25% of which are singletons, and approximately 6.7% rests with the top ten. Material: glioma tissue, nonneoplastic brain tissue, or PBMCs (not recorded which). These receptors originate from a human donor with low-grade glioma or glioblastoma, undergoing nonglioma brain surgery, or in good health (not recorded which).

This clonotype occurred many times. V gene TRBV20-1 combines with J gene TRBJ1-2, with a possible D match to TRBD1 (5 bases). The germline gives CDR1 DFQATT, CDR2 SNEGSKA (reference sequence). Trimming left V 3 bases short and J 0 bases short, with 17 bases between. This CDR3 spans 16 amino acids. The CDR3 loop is CSASLGFRGTNYGYTF. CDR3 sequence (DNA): TGCAGTGCTAGTCTAGGGTTTCGGGGGACTAACTATGGCTACACCTTC.

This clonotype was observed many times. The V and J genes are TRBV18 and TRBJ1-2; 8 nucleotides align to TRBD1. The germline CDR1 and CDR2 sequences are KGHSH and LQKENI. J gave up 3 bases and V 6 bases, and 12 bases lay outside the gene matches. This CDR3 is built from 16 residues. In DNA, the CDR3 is TGTGCCAGCTCTCTTACCCGTGCAGGGGGCGACTATGGCTACACCTTC. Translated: CASSLTRAGGDYGYTF.

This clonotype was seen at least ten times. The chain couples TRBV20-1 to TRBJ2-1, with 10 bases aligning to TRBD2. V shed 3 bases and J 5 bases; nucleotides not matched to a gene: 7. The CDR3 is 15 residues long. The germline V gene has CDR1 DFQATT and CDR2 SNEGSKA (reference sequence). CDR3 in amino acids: CSARLSSGSHNEQFF. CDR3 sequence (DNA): TGCAGTGCTAGGCTCTCTAGCGGGAGTCACAATGAGCAGTTCTTC.

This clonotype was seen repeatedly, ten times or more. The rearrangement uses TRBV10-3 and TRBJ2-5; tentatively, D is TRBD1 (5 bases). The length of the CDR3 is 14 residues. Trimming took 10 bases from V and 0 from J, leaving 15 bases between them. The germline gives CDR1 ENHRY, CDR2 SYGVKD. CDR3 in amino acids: CATRHPTDQETQYF. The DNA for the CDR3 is TGTGCCACCCGTCACCCGACAGACCAAGAGACCCAGTACTTC.

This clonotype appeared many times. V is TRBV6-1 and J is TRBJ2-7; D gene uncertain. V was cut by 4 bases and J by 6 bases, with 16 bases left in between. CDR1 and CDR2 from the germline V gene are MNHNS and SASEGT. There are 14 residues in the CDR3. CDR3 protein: CASSVMDLVFEQYF. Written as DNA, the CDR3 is TGTGCCAGCAGTGTTATGGACCTAGTTTTCGAGCAGTACTTC.

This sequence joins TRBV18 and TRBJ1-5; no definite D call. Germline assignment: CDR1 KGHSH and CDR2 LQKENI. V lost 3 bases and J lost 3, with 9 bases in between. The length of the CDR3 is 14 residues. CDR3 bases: TGTGCCAGCTCACCGTCCGGCGACAATCAGCCCCAGCATTTT. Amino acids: CASSPSGDNQPQHF.

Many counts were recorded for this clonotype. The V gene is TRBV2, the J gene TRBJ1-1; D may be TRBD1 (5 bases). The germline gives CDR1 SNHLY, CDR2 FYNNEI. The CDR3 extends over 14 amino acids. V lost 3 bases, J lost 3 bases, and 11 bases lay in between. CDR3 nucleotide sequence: TGTGCCAGCAGTGATCAGGGATTTGACACTGAAGCTTTCTTT. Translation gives CASSDQGFDTEAFF.

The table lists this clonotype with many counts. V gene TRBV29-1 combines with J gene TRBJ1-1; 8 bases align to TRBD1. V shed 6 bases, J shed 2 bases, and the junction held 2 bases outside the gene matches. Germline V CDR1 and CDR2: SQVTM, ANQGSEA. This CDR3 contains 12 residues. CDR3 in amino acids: CSVDRGNTEAFF. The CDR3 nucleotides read TGCAGCGTCGACAGGGGCAACACTGAAGCTTTCTTT.

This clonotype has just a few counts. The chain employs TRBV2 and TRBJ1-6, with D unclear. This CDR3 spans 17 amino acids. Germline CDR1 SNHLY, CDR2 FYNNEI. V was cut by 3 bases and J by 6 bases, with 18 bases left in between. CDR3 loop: CASSDYKHESLNSPLHF. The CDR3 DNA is TGTGCCAGCAGTGATTACAAACACGAATCCCTTAATTCACCCCTCCACTTT.

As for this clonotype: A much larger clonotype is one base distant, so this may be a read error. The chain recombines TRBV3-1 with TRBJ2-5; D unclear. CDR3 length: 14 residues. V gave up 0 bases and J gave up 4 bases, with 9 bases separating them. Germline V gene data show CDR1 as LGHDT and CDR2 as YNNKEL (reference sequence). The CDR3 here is CASSQDAVGETQYF. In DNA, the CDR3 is TGTGCCAGCAGCCAAGATGCGGTGGGAGAGACCCAGTACTTC.

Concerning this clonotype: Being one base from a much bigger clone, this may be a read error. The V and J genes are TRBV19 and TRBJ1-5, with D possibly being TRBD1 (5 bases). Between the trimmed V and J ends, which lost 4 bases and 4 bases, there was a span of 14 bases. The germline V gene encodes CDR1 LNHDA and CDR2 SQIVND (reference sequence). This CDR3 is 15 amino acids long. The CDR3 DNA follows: TGTGCCAGTAGTAGTGCCGCATGGGGGAATCAGCCCCAGCATTTT. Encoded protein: CASSSAAWGNQPQHF.

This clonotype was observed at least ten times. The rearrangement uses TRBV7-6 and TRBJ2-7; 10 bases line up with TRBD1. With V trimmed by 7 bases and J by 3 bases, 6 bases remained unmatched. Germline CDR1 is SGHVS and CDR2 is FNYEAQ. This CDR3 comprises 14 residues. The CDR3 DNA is TGTGCCAGCACCTTCCGGGACAGGGGCTACGAGCAGTACTTC. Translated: CASTFRDRGYEQYF.

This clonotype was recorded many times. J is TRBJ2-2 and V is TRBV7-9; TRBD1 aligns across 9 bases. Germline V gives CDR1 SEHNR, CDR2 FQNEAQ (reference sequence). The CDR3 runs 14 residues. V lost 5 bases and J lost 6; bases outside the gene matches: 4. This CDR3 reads CASSPRQGAGELFF. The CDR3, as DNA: TGTGCCAGCAGCCCACGACAGGGGGCCGGGGAGCTGTTTTTT.

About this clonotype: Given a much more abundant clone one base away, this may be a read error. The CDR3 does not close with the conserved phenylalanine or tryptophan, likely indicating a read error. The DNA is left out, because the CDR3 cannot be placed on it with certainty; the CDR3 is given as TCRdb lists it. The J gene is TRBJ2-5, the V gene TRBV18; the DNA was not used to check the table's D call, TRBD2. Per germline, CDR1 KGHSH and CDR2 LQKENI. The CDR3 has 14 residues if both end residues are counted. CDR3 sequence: CASSPPRASGGHYL.

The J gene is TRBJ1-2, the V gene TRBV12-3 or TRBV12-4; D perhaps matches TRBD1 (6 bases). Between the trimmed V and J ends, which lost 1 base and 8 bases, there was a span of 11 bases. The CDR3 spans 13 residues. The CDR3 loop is CASSLDRAGGYTF. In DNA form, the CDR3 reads TGTGCCAGCAGTTTAGACAGGGCTGGAGGCTACACCTTC.

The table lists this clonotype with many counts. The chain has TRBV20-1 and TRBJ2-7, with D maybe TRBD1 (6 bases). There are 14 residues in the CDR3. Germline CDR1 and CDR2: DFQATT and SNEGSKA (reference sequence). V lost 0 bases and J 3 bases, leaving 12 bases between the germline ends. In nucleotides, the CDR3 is TGCAGTGCTAGAGATCCGGCAGGGGACTACGAGCAGTACTTC. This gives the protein CSARDPAGDYEQYF.

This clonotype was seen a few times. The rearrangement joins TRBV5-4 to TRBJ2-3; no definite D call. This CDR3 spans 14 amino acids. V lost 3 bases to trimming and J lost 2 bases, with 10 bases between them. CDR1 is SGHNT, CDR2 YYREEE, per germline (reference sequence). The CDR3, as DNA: TGTGCCAGCAGCTCATTCATGCTCACAGATACGCAGTATTTT. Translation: CASSSFMLTDTQYF. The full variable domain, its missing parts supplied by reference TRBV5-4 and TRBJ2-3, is ETGVTQSPTHLIKTRGQQVTLRCSSQSGHNTVSWYQQALGQGPQFIFQYYREEENGRGNFPPRFSGLQFPNYSSELNVNALELDDSALYLCASSSFMLTDTQYFGPGTRLTVL.

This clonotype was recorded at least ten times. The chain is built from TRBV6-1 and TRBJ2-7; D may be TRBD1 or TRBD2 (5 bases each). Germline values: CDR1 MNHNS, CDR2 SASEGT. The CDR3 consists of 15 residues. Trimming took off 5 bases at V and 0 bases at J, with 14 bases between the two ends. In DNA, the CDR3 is TGTGCCAGCAGTTCTCCGGGGCTGAGCTCCTACGAGCAGTACTTC. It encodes CASSSPGLSSYEQYF.

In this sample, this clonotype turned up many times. The CDR3 DNA reads as TGTGCCAGCAGTCCAAGCGGGCAGACCTACAATGAGCAGTTCTTC. Its protein is CASSPSGQTYNEQFF. The V gene is TRBV2, the J gene TRBJ2-1, with a possible D match to TRBD2 (6 bases). Trimming removed 5 bases at V and 2 bases at J, with 13 bases between. Germline V gene data show CDR1 as SNHLY and CDR2 as FYNNEI. This CDR3 has 15 amino acids.

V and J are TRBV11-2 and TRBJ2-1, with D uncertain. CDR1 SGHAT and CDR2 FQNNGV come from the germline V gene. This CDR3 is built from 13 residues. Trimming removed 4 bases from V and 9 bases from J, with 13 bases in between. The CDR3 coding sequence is TGTGCCAGCAGCTCTACCCAGGTCGGTGAGCAGTTCTTC. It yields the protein CASSSTQVGEQFF.

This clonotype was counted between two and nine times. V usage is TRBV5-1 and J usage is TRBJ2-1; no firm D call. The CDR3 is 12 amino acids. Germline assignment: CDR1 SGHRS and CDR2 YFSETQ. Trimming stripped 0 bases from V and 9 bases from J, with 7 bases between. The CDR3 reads CASSLDFAEQFF. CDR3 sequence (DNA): TGCGCCAGCAGCTTGGACTTCGCTGAGCAGTTCTTC.

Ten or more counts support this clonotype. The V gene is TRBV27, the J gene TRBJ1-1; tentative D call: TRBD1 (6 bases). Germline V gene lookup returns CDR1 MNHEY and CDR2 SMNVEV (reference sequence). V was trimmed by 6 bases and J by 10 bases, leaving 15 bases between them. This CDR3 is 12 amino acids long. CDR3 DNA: TGTGCCAGCAGAATGATACAGGGTCGAGCTTTCTTT. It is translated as CASRMIQGRAFF.